What follows are 22 T cell receptor beta chains derived from one specimen sequenced in a study of CD8+CD57+ T cells in acquired aplastic anemia. Genomic DNA acted as the template from which TCR beta VDJ combination and CDR3 sequence profiling were carried out. TCRdb re-called the reads with MiXCR, one entry per CDR3 protein. Among hundreds of thousands of distinct CDR3 sequences listed, about 70% were seen once. Sequences were obtained from sorted CD4+, CD8+, or CD8+CD57+ T cells (not recorded which) from PBMCs. These receptors all come from a human donor in good health, serving as a control.

This clonotype was seen more than once but under ten times. The J gene is TRBJ2-1, the V gene TRBV6-2 or TRBV6-3; 12 bases match TRBD2. V lost 7 bases, J lost 9 bases, and 10 bases stayed unmatched. Germline CDR1 and CDR2: MNHEY and SVGEGT. This CDR3 is 15 amino acids long. The CDR3 DNA reads TGTGCCAGCAAACCTAGCGGGGGGGTATTGGCTGAGCAGTTCTTC. Residues: CASKPSGGVLAEQFF.

To note about this clonotype: The junction shows a germline mismatch at one end, possibly a read error. V and J are TRBV11-2 and TRBJ2-1; D perhaps matches TRBD2 (6 bases). This CDR3 is built from 15 residues. Germline values: CDR1 SGHAT, CDR2 FQNNGV. DNA for the CDR3: TGCGCCAGCAGCCAAGAAACCGGAGGGTTCAATGAGCAGTTCTTC. Translation gives CASSQETGGFNEQFF.

The chain combines TRBV10-1 with TRBJ1-2; 10 nucleotides line up with TRBD1. The length of the CDR3 is 16 residues. CDR1 and CDR2 from the germline V gene are WNHNN and SYGVQD (reference sequence). V was pared by 6 bases and J by 4 bases, with 11 bases of the junction left unmatched. CDR3 nucleotides: TGCGCCAGCAGCGCGGGGACAGGGGTGAGAGGCTATGGCTACACCTTC. As protein: CASSAGTGVRGYGYTF.

This sequence joins TRBV5-6 and TRBJ2-1; 10 positions agree with TRBD2. Germline V lookup: CDR1 SGHDT, CDR2 YYEEEE. The V segment lost 4 bases and the J segment 4 bases; nucleotides outside the gene matches: 8. This CDR3 contains 16 residues. CDR3 amino acids: CASSPRGGLAYNEQFF. CDR3 nucleotide sequence: TGTGCCAGCAGCCCGCGGGGGGGACTAGCGTACAATGAGCAGTTCTTC. Full variable domain (missing parts from reference TRBV5-6 and TRBJ2-1): DAGVTQSPTHLIKTRGQQVTLRCSPKSGHDTVSWYQQALGQGPQFIFQYYEEEERQRGNFPDRFSGHQFPNYSSELNVNALLLGDSALYLCASSPRGGLAYNEQFFGPGTRLTVL.

J is TRBJ1-2 and V is TRBV25-1; the match to TRBD1 covers 7 bases. There are 14 residues in the CDR3. CDR1 is MGHDK, CDR2 SYGVNS, per germline. V lost 3 bases, J lost 5 bases, and 6 bases stayed unmatched. DNA for the CDR3: TGTGCCAGCAGTGATACCCCGACAGGGTATGGCTACACCTTC. This codes for CASSDTPTGYGYTF.

Notes on this clonotype: A junction end diverges from the germline sequence, so it may reflect a read error. The CDR3 DNA follows: TGTGCCACTAGCAGAGATCCGCCGGGAATCAATGGAAAACTGTTTTTT. This sequence encodes CATSRDPPGINGKLFF. The rearrangement links TRBV15 to TRBJ1-4; D gene uncertain. The CDR3 covers 16 residues. Germline V gives CDR1 LNHNV, CDR2 YYDKDF (reference sequence).

A single count supports this clonotype. Here the CDR3 reads CASSSERGGGEYNSPLHF. CDR3 DNA: TGTGCCAGCAGCTCTGAGCGGGGGGGCGGGGAGTATAATTCACCCCTCCACTTT. V and J are TRBV7-8 and TRBJ1-6; tentative D call: TRBD1 (6 bases). Germline CDR1 SGHVS, CDR2 FQNEAQ. The V gene lost 4 bases and the J gene lost 4 bases, with 20 bases spanning the gap. The CDR3 extends over 18 amino acids.

This clonotype was counted ten times or more. The chain is built from TRBV3-1 and TRBJ2-7, with TRBD1 identical over 9 bases. Unmatched junction bases numbered 4, after V lost 1 base and J lost 3 bases. The V gene's germline CDR1 is LGHDT and CDR2 YNNKEL (reference sequence). The length of the CDR3 is 15 residues. CDR3 protein: CASSQGWTGDYEQYF. In nucleotides, the CDR3 is TGTGCCAGCAGCCAAGGTTGGACAGGGGACTACGAGCAGTACTTC.

Ten or more counts support this clonotype. The chain uses TRBV7-8 and TRBJ2-3, with D unresolved. Per germline, CDR1 SGHVS and CDR2 FQNEAQ. Trimming took off 5 bases at V and 3 bases at J, with 9 bases between the two ends. The CDR3 is made up of 13 amino acids. The CDR3 protein is CASSPRLTDTQYF. CDR3 nucleotide sequence: TGTGCCAGCAGCCCGCGACTGACAGATACGCAGTATTTT.

Worth noting for this clonotype: The junction shows a germline mismatch at one end, possibly a read error. The chain has TRBV19 and TRBJ1-2; TRBD1 might be the D (6 bases). The CDR3 has 16 amino acids. CDR1 and CDR2 from the germline V gene are LNHDA and SQIVND (reference sequence). The CDR3 spells CASTIRPRGAGDSYSF. DNA for the CDR3: TGTGCCAGTACTATTCGACCTAGGGGGGCTGGAGACAGCTACTCCTTC.

The chain joins TRBV6-1 to TRBJ1-2; weak D call: TRBD1 (5 bases). The CDR3 consists of 14 residues. Germline CDR1 reads MNHNS; CDR2 reads SASEGT. Trimming removed 8 bases from V and 8 bases from J, with 21 bases in between. The CDR3 protein is CASFEAGTTPGYTF. The DNA of the CDR3 is TGTGCCAGCTTTGAGGCCGGGACGACCCCAGGCTACACCTTC.

At least ten counts were recorded for this clonotype. The chain's CDR3 is CASSLVPSYEQYF. The CDR3 DNA is TGCGCCAGCAGCTTGGTTCCTTCGTACGAGCAGTACTTC. This chain links TRBV5-1 with TRBJ2-7, with D unclear. The V gene's germline CDR1 is SGHRS and CDR2 YFSETQ. Trimming cost V 0 bases and J 4 bases, with 8 bases left between them. The CDR3 covers 13 residues.

About this clonotype itself: Its ends do not fully match the called genes, so a read error is possible. The chain joins TRBV7-2 to TRBJ1-1; D gene unclear. The CDR3 covers 16 residues. CDR1 and CDR2 (germline): SGHTA, FQGNSA. CDR3 sequence reads: CASSLEGHRPNPEALF. CDR3 in DNA: TGCGCCAGCAGCTTAGAAGGCCACAGACCTAACCCCGAAGCTCTCTTT. The complete variable domain, with remaining parts taken from reference TRBV7-2 and TRBJ1-1, reads GAGVSQSPSNKVTEKGKDVELRCDPISGHTALYWYRQSLGQGLEFLIYFQGNSAPDKSGLPSDRFSAERTGGSVSTLTIQRTQQEDSAVYLCASSLEGHRPNPEALFGQGTRLTVV.

The chain couples TRBV7-9 to TRBJ2-1; 13 nucleotides match TRBD2. The V segment lost 5 bases and the J segment 9 bases; nucleotides outside the gene matches: 19. CDR1 is SEHNR, CDR2 FQNEAQ, per germline (reference sequence). The CDR3 contains 19 residues. CDR3 coding DNA: TGTGCCAGCAGCACCCACCCGGGACAGGGACTAGCGGGGATGGTTGAGCAGTTCTTC. Translation: CASSTHPGQGLAGMVEQFF. Together with reference TRBV7-9 and TRBJ2-1, the CDR3 gives the full variable domain: DTGVSQNPRHKITKRGQNVTFRCDPISEHNRLYWYRQTLGQGPEFLTYFQNEAQLEKSRLLSDRFSAERPKGSFSTLEIQRTEQGDSAMYLCASSTHPGQGLAGMVEQFFGPGTRLTVL.

This clonotype was observed many times. The CDR3 coding sequence is TGTGCCAGCAGCCTAAAGCTTATAGAGACCCAGTACTTC. It encodes CASSLKLIETQYF. V usage is TRBV3-2 and J usage is TRBJ2-5. TRBV3-2 is a listed pseudogene. The CDR3 runs to 13 residues.

To note about this clonotype: A junction end diverges from the germline sequence, so it may reflect a read error. The CDR3 DNA reads TGTGCCAGCAGCGTGAGACAGAACACTGAAGCTTTCTTTTTC. Its translation: CASSVRQNTEAFFF. This chain connects TRBV7-9 to TRBJ1-2, with TRBD1 as a possible D gene (5 bases). The CDR3 sequence is 14 residues long. Germline V gene data show CDR1 as SEHNR and CDR2 as FQNEAQ (reference sequence). Full variable domain (remainder filled in from reference TRBV7-9 and TRBJ1-2): DTGVSQNPRHKITKRGQNVTFRCDPISEHNRLYWYRQTLGQGPEFLTYFQNEAQLEKSRLLSDRFSAERPKGSFSTLEIQRTEQGDSAMYLCASSVRQNTEAFFFGSGTRLTVV.

Notes on this clonotype: Likely a read error: the CDR3 ends without its conserved phenylalanine or tryptophan. The DNA is left out, because the CDR3 cannot be placed on it with certainty; the CDR3 is given as TCRdb lists it. The chain couples TRBV7-9 to TRBJ2-7. The CDR3 has 11 residues if both end residues are counted. In germline, CDR1 is SEHNR, CDR2 FQNEAQ (reference sequence). The CDR3 spells CASSSGKAEYL.

Concerning this clonotype: The conserved final phenylalanine or tryptophan is absent from the CDR3, which likely points to a read error. The DNA is left out, because the CDR3 cannot be placed on it with certainty; the CDR3 is given as TCRdb lists it. The chain recombines TRBV5-6 with TRBJ1-1; the tabulated D call, TRBD1, remains unverified against the DNA. With termini counted, the CDR3 has 13 amino acids. The germline gives CDR1 SGHDT, CDR2 YYEEEE. This chain's CDR3 is CASSLDPGQGADY.

This clonotype has only one observation. The chain links TRBV7-6 to TRBJ2-5; D uncertain. Germline V CDR1 and CDR2: SGHVS, FNYEAQ. Deletions cut 0 bases from V and 7 bases from J, with 12 bases between. This CDR3 has 14 residues. The DNA of the CDR3 is TGTGCCAGCAGCTTAGCCAGCTCCGGGCGGACCCAGTACTTC. This sequence encodes CASSLASSGRTQYF.

This clonotype appeared a few times. The chain employs TRBV5-4 and TRBJ2-3, with TRBD2 matching 10 bases. Germline V gives CDR1 SGHNT, CDR2 YYREEE (reference sequence). There are 16 residues in the CDR3. J gave up 6 bases and V 0 bases, and 7 bases lay outside the gene matches. CDR3 sequence (DNA): TGTGCCAGCAGCTTGGGCGAGCGGGGGGGGTTTGATACGCAGTATTTT. Translating it yields CASSLGERGGFDTQYF.

The V gene is TRBV7-2, the J gene TRBJ2-5, with D possibly TRBD1 on 6 matching bases. V shed 11 bases and J shed 10 bases, with 32 bases lying between them. The CDR3 consists of 16 residues. Germline CDR1 and CDR2: SGHTA and FQGNSA. Here the CDR3 reads CAGTKRGTYKKQFQYF. CDR3 DNA sequence: TGTGCCGGCACCAAAAGGGGGACCTACAAGAAGCAGTTCCAGTACTTC.

This clonotype was seen once. The rearrangement uses TRBV7-9 and TRBJ2-7, with D possibly being TRBD1 or TRBD2 (5 bases each). CDR3 size: 16 residues. CDR1 is SEHNR, CDR2 FQNEAQ, per germline (reference sequence). Deletions cut 6 bases from V and 7 bases from J, with 25 bases between. CDR3 sequence: CASRKVAGDGTGEQYF. In nucleotides, the CDR3 is TGTGCCAGCAGGAAAGTCGCCGGCGACGGGACCGGGGAGCAGTACTTC.